This TCR beta chain derives from a study of graft-versus-host responses after intestinal transplantation. About the study: Every recipient underwent anti-thymocyte globulin induction, then tacrolimus and steroids for roughly 3 years. Findings and limits, study-wide: Individuals carrying graft-donor T cell macrochimerism showed high graft-versus-host to host-versus-graft clonal ratios in allografts. GvH clones surfaced in recipient marrow, some emerging earlier in ileum or blood. GvH clone levels peaked in circulation, and this peak was associated with early post-transplant HvG declines.

The germline V and J ends were trimmed by 2 bases and 1 base, with 11 bases remaining between them. The CDR3 runs 15 residues. Germline V lookup: CDR1 LGHNA, CDR2 YNFKEQ. Regarding this clone: Its antigen is still unknown.

Profiling relied on immunoSEQ multiplex PCR, and the TCRdb table lists in-frame clones only, not all of them. Of some 43,000 clones listed, about 95% were seen once; the top ten hold roughly 1.6%. This receptor was obtained from a human patient who received an intestinal transplant, so some T cells may come from the graft donor. Here the sequenced sample was PBMCs, taken approximately 350 days after intestinal transplant. The chain links TRBV4-2 to TRBJ1-1, with D tentatively TRBD1 (6 bases). The CDR3 bases are TGTGCCAGCAGCCAAATGACAGGAGAGAACACTGAAGCTTTCTTT. It yields the protein CASSQMTGENTEAFF.